This T cell receptor (beta chain) was recorded in a study of technical replicates of blood from several donors. This CDR3 region has 15 residues. Trimming stripped 1 base from V and 4 bases from J, with 11 bases between. Germline V CDR1 and CDR2: MNHNS, SASEGT. The assay was immunoSEQ multiplex PCR, and TCRdb's table has in-frame clones only and misses some. The data show around 79,000 clones, 94% seen once. The clonotype originates from a human donor in good health. The rearrangement uses TRBV6-1 and TRBJ1-5; perhaps TRBD1 as D (6 bases). The sequencing sample was made of T cells isolated from PBMCs. The CDR3 bases are TGTGCCAGCAGTGAAGACAGGGCTGAGAATCAGCCCCAGCATTTT. Amino acids: CASSEDRAENQPQHF.